This T cell receptor beta chain originates from a study of glioma-infiltrating T cells. Background on the study: Sequencing aimed for about 4.5- to 11-fold coverage of roughly one million peripheral T cells.

This clonotype was picked up a small number of times. The junction differs from germline at one of its ends, possibly a read error. Using RNA template, CDR3s of TCR alpha and beta were amplified with iRepertoire arm-PCR. For one-step reverse transcription and amplification, about 85-400 ng of tissue mRNA or PBMC total RNA was used. TCRdb reanalysed the multiplex PCR reads using MiXCR and keeps one entry per CDR3 protein. The sample has fewer than 500,000 distinct CDR3 sequences; 41% are singletons. Germline values: CDR1 MGHRA, CDR2 YSYEKL. The CDR3 sequence is 16 residues long. The chain couples TRBV4-1 to TRBJ1-2; 7 bases are shared with TRBD1. What was sequenced was glioma tissue, nonneoplastic brain tissue, or PBMCs (not recorded which). The TCR originated in a human donor with low-grade glioma or glioblastoma, undergoing nonglioma brain surgery, or in good health (not recorded which). Here the CDR3 reads CASSPSTGIPIYSYTF. CDR3 nucleotide sequence: TGCGCCAGCAGCCCCTCGACAGGGATCCCTATCTATAGCTACACCTTC.